This T cell receptor (beta chain) was sequenced for a study of T cell responses to AZD1222 COVID-19 vaccine. Regarding the study as a whole: Spike regions recognized by vaccine-associated CD4 TCRs spanned the protein, led by 160-218 and 743-854.

Per germline, CDR1 SGHDT and CDR2 YYEEEE. V lost 0 bases and J 0 bases, leaving 16 bases between the germline ends. The CDR3 length is 17 residues. A remark on this clone: What it binds is unknown.

Using immunoSEQ multiplex PCR, the repertoire was profiled, and TCRdb retains in-frame clones only, with some absent. In the table there are over 110,000 clones, 85% to 95% of which are singletons. Here the sequenced sample was peripheral blood, taken on day 0 of AZD1222 vaccination. V is TRBV5-6 and J is TRBJ2-7, with D perhaps TRBD2 (6 bases). This clonotype originated in an adult in good health. In DNA, the CDR3 is TGTGCCAGCAGCTTGGCAGCGGGCAGGCCTGTCTCCTACGAGCAGTACTTC. Translation: CASSLAAGRPVSYEQYF.